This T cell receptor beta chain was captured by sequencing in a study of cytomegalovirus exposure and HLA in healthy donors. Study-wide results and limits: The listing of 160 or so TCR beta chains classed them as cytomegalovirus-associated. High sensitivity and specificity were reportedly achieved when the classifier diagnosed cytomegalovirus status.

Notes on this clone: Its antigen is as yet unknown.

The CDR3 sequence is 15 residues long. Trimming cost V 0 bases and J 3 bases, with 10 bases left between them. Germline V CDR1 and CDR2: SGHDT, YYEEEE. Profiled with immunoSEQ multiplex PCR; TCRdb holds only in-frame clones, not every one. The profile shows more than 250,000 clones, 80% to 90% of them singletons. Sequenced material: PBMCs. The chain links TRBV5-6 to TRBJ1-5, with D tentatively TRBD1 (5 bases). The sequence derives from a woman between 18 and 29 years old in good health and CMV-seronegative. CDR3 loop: CASSLGQGLNQPQHF. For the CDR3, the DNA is TGTGCCAGCAGCTTGGGGCAGGGCCTCAATCAGCCCCAGCATTTT. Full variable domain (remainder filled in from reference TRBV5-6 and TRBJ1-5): DAGVTQSPTHLIKTRGQQVTLRCSPKSGHDTVSWYQQALGQGPQFIFQYYEEEERQRGNFPDRFSGHQFPNYSSELNVNALLLGDSALYLCASSLGQGLNQPQHFGDGTRLSIL.